This T cell receptor beta chain was sequenced in a study of shared clonotypes between healthy human individuals. Sequenced by immunoSEQ multiplex PCR; TCRdb stores in-frame clones only, minus some. The sample has hundreds of thousands of clones; around 96% are singletons. Of note for this clone: Its antigen is not known.

CDR3 size: 16 residues. CDR1 MNHNS and CDR2 SASEGT come from the germline V gene. Between the trimmed V and J ends, which lost 3 bases and 0 bases, there was a span of 13 bases. General study results and limits: What limited the represented genetic and exposure-history diversity was the small number of donors.

CD8 cells classed as naive were CD45RO-negative and positively selected for CCR7, excluding terminally differentiated effector memory CD45RA+ cells. The TCR comes from a young woman in good health. The rearrangement uses TRBV6-1 and TRBJ2-3; D is perhaps TRBD2 (6 bases). Sequenced material: naive CD8+ T cells sorted from blood. CDR3 residues: CASSDISGTSTDTQYF. Here the CDR3 DNA reads TGTGCCAGCAGTGATATTAGCGGAACTAGCACAGATACGCAGTATTTT.